This T cell receptor beta chain was obtained from a study of T cells in Graves' hyperthyroidism and ophthalmopathy (dated by TCRdb to between 2017 and 2020). Describing the broader study: Peripheral blood samples were taken at the time of initial diagnosis, prior to any treatment. To identify distinguishing TCR V-J signatures, a discovery cohort of around 98 patients was used, comprising some 43 with Graves' ophthalmopathy and 57 with stable Graves' hyperthyroidism. Whether ophthalmopathy could be predicted prospectively was tested in an independent validation cohort made up of 18 hyperthyroidism patients plus 17 patients who later progressed to ophthalmopathy. The paper describes TCR Vbeta CDR3 sequencing of around 140 peripheral blood samples, made up of roughly 45 ophthalmopathy patients, approximately 73 hyperthyroidism patients and 17 progressor patients. Following sampling, methimazole starting at 30 mg daily was given to hyperthyroidism patients, and high-dose intravenous methylprednisolone was given to ophthalmopathy patients. The approximately 98 discovery patients were randomly divided into training and test sets at a 7:3 ratio. Thyroid tissue and blood T-cell repertoires from about six Graves' hyperthyroidism patients were also compared in the study. What the work shows at the level of the full study, not this receptor alone: In validation, the model predicted progression to ophthalmopathy with approximately 71% sensitivity and around 72% specificity, a median of about 6.7 months before onset. Sample size was not statistically predetermined, and blinding of investigators to group allocation was not performed. Most expanded thyroid clonotypes (frequency above 0.001) were also found in blood, which suggests that blood repertoires may mirror thyroid immune responses. A model built on a 13 V-J signature distinguished ophthalmopathy from stable hyperthyroidism, reaching 85% to 90% sensitivity and 81.08% specificity in cross-validation and 80%/75% in testing.

A patient counted as having stable Graves' hyperthyroidism if no progression to ophthalmopathy occurred over 18 months of follow-up. Hyperthyroidism patients were aged 18 to 65 years and newly diagnosed, with disease duration of less than 2 months. Patients with uncontrolled infections, other autoimmune diseases, pregnancy or lactation were excluded. Diagnoses were established on the basis of clinical symptoms, serum thyroxine and TRAb, thyroid ultrasound, and orbital computed tomography. PBMCs were isolated from about 9.2 ml of fresh peripheral blood by Ficoll-Paque density gradient centrifugation. Total RNA was extracted using Trizol reagent, and RNA quality was assessed on an Agilent 2100 Bioanalyzer. A word on this clonotype: The antigen this receptor binds is unknown. No much larger clone exists at a distance of one base, and base qualities are not known.

The CDR3 spans 15 residues, from the cysteine through the phenylalanine. The DNA shown is the 45-base CDR3, in frame from base 1. CDR1 DFQATT and CDR2 SNEGSKA are derived from the germline V gene (reference sequence). The TCR beta CDR3 regions were amplified from the RNA transcripts. The TCR CDR3 was subjected to a first round of RT-PCR using the HTBI primer set and the Qiagen OneStep RT-PCR kit. Libraries were constructed in a second round of multiplex PCR, after which size selection and purification were carried out. The libraries were sequenced on an Illumina HiSeq2000 using paired-end 100 bp reads. The study's own analysis went as follows. Raw data were processed with SOAPnuke, discarding reads with adapters, uncalled bases, mean Phred below 15, or no exact constant-primer or identifier match. COPE v1.2.5 was used to merge high-quality paired reads, and clonotypes were defined as unique nucleotide sequences. MiTCR v1.1 was used to align the clonotypes against IMGT TRBV, TRBD and TRBJ reference segments. The analysis included only V-J combinations with a frequency above 0.0001, which together covered around 99% of the repertoires. A TCS score was defined as the ratio between F50 (clonal expansion) and ExV (chaos), using BLOSUM62-based TCRdist between CDR3 peptides within each V-J. Welch's t-statistics and random forest reduced some 510 V-J features to about 13, which were used in a naive Bayes classifier (R e1071). The raw public data were reprocessed by TCRdb itself: fastp quality trimming at Q25, MiXCR clonotype calling, in-frame beta chains only. Entries that share a CDR3 protein sequence are merged under the most common genes and DNA. The V and J calls reflect TCRdb's pipeline rather than the authors' work. Across this sample there are about half a million distinct CDR3 sequences, with less than 25% seen only once. The ten largest clones capture around a quarter of the sample.

The sequencing input was blood. This clonotype was obtained from a man aged 18 to 29 with Graves' hyperthyroidism. The chain links TRBV20-1 with TRBJ2-4; the D region is possibly TRBD1 or TRBD2, each matching across 5 bases. Here the CDR3 is given as CSASRGAGAKNIQYF. Read as DNA, the sequence is TGCAGCGCGAGTAGAGGGGCCGGGGCCAAAAACATTCAGTACTTC.